The 7 T cell receptor beta chains listed next were all sequenced from one sample in a study of T cell responses to AZD1222 COVID-19 vaccine. Sequenced by immunoSEQ multiplex PCR; TCRdb stores in-frame clones only, minus some. Of about 67,000 clones listed, around 84% are singletons. The sequencing here drew on peripheral blood, taken on day 0 of AZD1222 vaccination. The receptor set was obtained from an adult in good health.

The chain carries TRBV27 and TRBJ1-1; D is ambiguous. CDR3 size: 12 residues. Germline CDR1 is MNHEY and CDR2 is SMNVEV (reference sequence). V was cut by 6 bases and J by 4 bases, with 9 bases left in between. CDR3 residues: CASREVGTEAFF. In DNA form, the CDR3 reads TGTGCCAGCAGGGAGGTCGGCACTGAAGCTTTCTTT.

The V and J genes are TRBV7-9 and TRBJ2-3; D unresolved. The ends were cut back, 5 bases at V and 0 bases at J, with 12 bases in the middle. The CDR3 is 15 residues long. Germline CDR1 is SEHNR and CDR2 is FQNEAQ (reference sequence). The CDR3 sequence is CASSPRTGSTDTQYF. CDR3 bases: TGTGCCAGCAGCCCGAGGACCGGGAGCACAGATACGCAGTATTTT. The full variable domain, rest sourced from reference TRBV7-9 and TRBJ2-3, is DTGVSQNPRHKITKRGQNVTFRCDPISEHNRLYWYRQTLGQGPEFLTYFQNEAQLEKSRLLSDRFSAERPKGSFSTLEIQRTEQGDSAMYLCASSPRTGSTDTQYFGPGTRLTVL.

This rearrangement joins TRBV5-1 to TRBJ1-5; D gene unclear. The ends were cut back, 4 bases at V and 2 bases at J, with 13 bases in the middle. Germline CDR1 and CDR2: SGHRS and YFSETQ. The CDR3 totals 15 residues. In DNA, the CDR3 is TGCGCCAGCAGCCCGGACGGTCAGGGCAATCAGCCCCAGCATTTT. Translated: CASSPDGQGNQPQHF.

This clone is a singleton in its sample. This chain joins TRBV27 and TRBJ2-3, with 10 nucleotides matching TRBD2. The V segment lost 0 bases and the J segment 0 bases; nucleotides outside the gene matches: 0. Germline V CDR1 and CDR2: MNHEY, SMNVEV (reference sequence). The CDR3 runs 16 residues. CDR3 in DNA: TGTGCCAGCAGTTTATCGACTAGCGGGAGCACAGATACGCAGTATTTT. Its protein product is CASSLSTSGSTDTQYF.

The chain links TRBV3-1 (or the pseudogene TRBV3-2) to TRBJ2-4; D perhaps matches TRBD1 (6 bases). Trimming removed 4 bases from V and 0 bases from J, with 19 bases in between. CDR1 and CDR2 (germline): LGHDT, YNNKEL (reference sequence). This CDR3 contains 18 residues. The chain's CDR3 is CASSPGVAEEVAKNIQYF. Here the CDR3 DNA reads TGTGCCAGCAGCCCAGGGGTTGCGGAAGAGGTAGCCAAAAACATTCAGTACTTC.

CDR3 DNA sequence: TGTGCCAGCAGTTTCCGGGGGATCACTGAAGCTTTCTTT. Translating gives CASSFRGITEAFF. The V call is TRBV6-2 or TRBV6-3, the J call TRBJ1-1; D possibly corresponds to TRBD1 (5 bases). The CDR3 runs 13 residues. Trimming left V 4 bases short and J 4 bases short, with 10 bases between. CDR1 and CDR2 from the germline V gene are MNHEY and SVGEGT.

A single count supports this clone. The V gene is TRBV28, the J gene TRBJ1-4; D not certain. This CDR3 contains 15 residues. Germline loops: CDR1 MDHEN, CDR2 SYDVKM. Trimming removed 7 bases from V and 4 bases from J, with 16 bases in between. CDR3 DNA sequence: TGTGCCAGCACCCTTCGGTGGGGTGGTAATGAAAAACTGTTTTTT. Translated: CASTLRWGGNEKLFF.